A selection of T cell receptor beta chains follows, all from one sample in a study of monozygotic twins with inflammatory bowel disease. Reprocessing the 5' RACE reads, TCRdb reports a single entry for every CDR3 protein and omits DNA. The table lists about 380,000 distinct CDR3 sequences. Sample: blood. The origin of the receptors is a human donor with ulcerative colitis or Crohn's disease, or a healthy co-twin of an affected twin (not recorded which). The CDR3 runs from the conserved cysteine through the conserved F or W. Each record gives: J gene, V gene, CDR3 protein.

TRBJ2-1 TRBV29-1 CSVERSGASYNEQFF
TRBJ2-2 TRBV19 CAIPFKGGTSNTGELFF
TRBJ2-3 TRBV29-1 CSVDGLAGGNTDTQYF
TRBJ2-4 TRBV29-1 CSVRTGTNIQYF
TRBJ2-3 TRBV6-5 CASSYGASGTDTQYF
TRBJ1-1 TRBV28 CASSLRGRPISEAFF
TRBJ2-7 TRBV7-2 CASSLDRTGGVEQYF
TRBJ2-1 TRBV18 CASSGLEARRYEQFF
TRBJ2-5 TRBV20-1 CSAGTSGGEETQYF
TRBJ2-7 TRBV25-1 CASSEWGRSSYEQYF
TRBJ1-6 TRBV6-1 CASSLRTGVNSPLHF
TRBJ1-4 TRBV18 CASSPPDRGNEKLFF
TRBJ1-2 TRBV5-4 CASSFTRTGSNYGYTF